These 19 T cell receptor beta chains came from one sample sequenced in a study of cytomegalovirus exposure and HLA in healthy donors. In the PCR, 60 Vbeta and 13 Jbeta primers were used. The method was immunoSEQ multiplex PCR; TCRdb's version includes in-frame clones alone and lacks a portion of them. Among some 180,000 clones, around 76% were seen once, and the ten largest hold more than 1.5%. Sequencing was performed on PBMCs. The source of these receptors is a man between 40 and 49 years old in good health and CMV-seronegative.

Comment on this clone: An end of the junction does not agree with germline; a read error may underlie this. The chain joins TRBV5-1 to TRBJ2-7; TRBD2 might be the D (6 bases). From germline, CDR1 is SGHRS and CDR2 YFSETQ. CDR3 length: 13 residues. CDR3 DNA sequence: TGCGCCAGCAGCTTCCGGGACTCCTACGGGCAGTACTTC. Protein sequence: CASSFRDSYGQYF.

The chain carries TRBV30 and TRBJ1-2, with D unclear. The germline gives CDR1 GTSNPN, CDR2 SVGIG (reference sequence). The V and J ends lost 2 bases and 3 bases respectively, with 16 bases between them. This CDR3 comprises 15 residues. The CDR3 sequence: CAWSKIRVRDYGYTF. The CDR3, as DNA: TGTGCCTGGAGTAAAATCCGGGTTCGAGACTATGGCTACACCTTC.

This chain connects TRBV6-5 to TRBJ1-2, with D perhaps matching TRBD1 (5 bases). CDR1 and CDR2 (germline): MNHEY, SVGAGI. V was shortened by 6 bases and J by 1 base, with 9 bases between the two germline ends. The length of the CDR3 is 13 residues. The CDR3 is CASRDDSNYGYTF. CDR3 nucleotides: TGTGCCAGCAGGGACGACAGTAACTATGGCTACACCTTC.

Here the CDR3 reads CASSITGVNEKLFF. CDR3 DNA sequence: TGTGCCAGTAGTATCACAGGCGTTAATGAAAAACTGTTTTTT. V is TRBV19 and J is TRBJ1-4; a weak D match, TRBD1 (5 bases). Germline V gene sequence: CDR1 LNHDA, CDR2 SQIVND (reference sequence). The CDR3 is 14 amino acids. V was cut by 3 bases and J by 4 bases, with 9 bases left in between. Filled out from reference TRBV19 and TRBJ1-4, the complete variable domain reads DGGITQSPKYLFRKEGQNVTLSCEQNLNHDAMYWYRQDPGQGLRLIYYSQIVNDFQKGDIAEGYSVSREKKESFPLTVTSAQKNPTAFYLCASSITGVNEKLFFGSGTQLSVL.

V usage is TRBV27 and J usage is TRBJ2-7; the match to TRBD1 covers 11 bases. CDR3 length: 15 residues. Germline V gene sequence: CDR1 MNHEY, CDR2 SMNVEV (reference sequence). V trimming: 1 base; J trimming: 3 bases; junction bases outside the gene matches: 2. This CDR3 is CASSLFGTGGYEQYF. DNA of the CDR3: TGTGCCAGCAGTTTATTTGGGACAGGGGGCTACGAGCAGTACTTC.

The chain has TRBV25-1 and TRBJ1-6; D remains unclear. This CDR3 has 13 residues. In germline, CDR1 is MGHDK, CDR2 SYGVNS. V lost 6 bases and J lost 7, with 10 bases in between. CDR3 sequence reads: CASSRGGNSPLHF. Here the CDR3 DNA reads TGTGCCAGCAGCCGCGGAGGAAATTCACCCCTCCACTTT.

The chain uses TRBV28 and TRBJ1-2; 8 nucleotides match TRBD1. This CDR3 comprises 13 residues. Germline CDR1 reads MDHEN; CDR2 reads SYDVKM. J lost 4 bases, V lost 6 bases, and 4 bases had no gene match. The CDR3 DNA reads as TGTGCCAGCAGGGTGACAGGGGTCTATGGCTACACCTTC. It specifies CASRVTGVYGYTF.

The V gene is TRBV6-5, the J gene TRBJ2-1; D perhaps matches TRBD2 (5 bases). The ends were cut back, 4 bases at V and 8 bases at J, with 9 bases in the middle. From germline, CDR1 is MNHEY and CDR2 SVGAGI. The CDR3 runs 12 residues. Here the CDR3 reads CASSLDGDEQFF. The CDR3 region has the DNA TGTGCCAGCAGTTTGGACGGGGATGAGCAGTTCTTC.

The rearrangement uses TRBV19 and TRBJ2-1; tentatively, D is TRBD1 (5 bases). CDR1 is LNHDA, CDR2 SQIVND, per germline (reference sequence). This CDR3 is built from 13 residues. V dropped 2 bases and J dropped 8 bases, with 10 bases sitting between them. The CDR3 nucleotides are TGTGCCAGTAGTATAAGGCAGGGCTATGAGCAGTTCTTC. It yields the protein CASSIRQGYEQFF.

The V gene is TRBV4-2, the J gene TRBJ2-7; 9 nucleotides line up with TRBD1. The V gene's germline CDR1 is LGHNA and CDR2 YNFKEQ. V lost 4 bases and J lost 4; bases outside the gene matches: 20. The CDR3 is made up of 19 amino acids. The chain's CDR3 is CASSPRPGTGNRGAYEQYF. Written as DNA, the CDR3 is TGTGCCAGCAGCCCCCGTCCCGGGACAGGGAATAGGGGGGCTTACGAGCAGTACTTC.

V and J are TRBV18 and TRBJ2-3; 10 bases fit TRBD1. This CDR3 comprises 14 residues. V shed 4 bases, J shed 3 bases, and the junction held 1 base outside the gene matches. Germline-derived CDR1 and CDR2 are KGHSH and LQKENI. CDR3 in amino acids: CASSRGQGTDTQYF. CDR3 sequence (DNA): TGTGCCAGCTCACGGGGACAGGGGACAGATACGCAGTATTTT.

The rearrangement uses TRBV28 and TRBJ1-1; D remains ambiguous. The CDR3 extends over 12 amino acids. V lost 5 bases to trimming and J lost 11 bases, with 15 bases between them. In germline, CDR1 is MDHEN, CDR2 SYDVKM. DNA for the CDR3: TGTGCCAGCAGTCTCCTTGCAGGCGAGGCTTTCTTT. It encodes CASSLLAGEAFF.

The chain links TRBV2 to TRBJ1-1; D remains ambiguous. Germline V CDR1 and CDR2: SNHLY, FYNNEI. CDR3 length equals 14 residues. V lost 8 bases to trimming and J lost 0 bases, with 13 bases between them. CDR3 residues: CASRRAGMNTEAFF. The CDR3 DNA is TGTGCCAGCCGGAGGGCGGGGATGAACACTGAAGCTTTCTTT.

The chain couples TRBV7-2 to TRBJ2-3; possibly TRBD2 for D (5 bases). The length of the CDR3 is 15 residues. CDR1 SGHTA and CDR2 FQGNSA come from the germline V gene. Deletions cut 2 bases from V and 0 bases from J, with 9 bases between. The CDR3 region is CASSLTRTSTDTQYF. In DNA form, the CDR3 reads TGTGCCAGCAGCTTAACCCGGACTAGCACAGATACGCAGTATTTT. Variable domain in full (rest from reference TRBV7-2 and TRBJ2-3): GAGVSQSPSNKVTEKGKDVELRCDPISGHTALYWYRQSLGQGLEFLIYFQGNSAPDKSGLPSDRFSAERTGGSVSTLTIQRTQQEDSAVYLCASSLTRTSTDTQYFGPGTRLTVL.

The chain combines TRBV5-4 with TRBJ1-2; D remains ambiguous. From germline, CDR1 is SGHNT and CDR2 YYREEE (reference sequence). This CDR3 comprises 13 residues. The germline V and J ends were trimmed by 0 bases and 7 bases, with 10 bases remaining between them. CDR3 region: CASSLDGLRGYTF. The CDR3 bases are TGTGCCAGCAGCTTGGACGGGTTGCGTGGCTACACCTTC. Using reference TRBV5-4 and TRBJ1-2 for the parts outside the CDR3, the full variable domain is ETGVTQSPTHLIKTRGQQVTLRCSSQSGHNTVSWYQQALGQGPQFIFQYYREEENGRGNFPPRFSGLQFPNYSSELNVNALELDDSALYLCASSLDGLRGYTFGSGTRLTVV.

This chain uses TRBV6-1 with TRBJ2-2; 8 positions match TRBD1. V gave up 5 bases and J gave up 3 bases; unmatched junction bases: 5. CDR1 is MNHNS, CDR2 SASEGT, per germline. This CDR3 region has 15 residues. The DNA of the CDR3 is TGTGCCAGCAGTAAACAGGGGGTGGACACCGGGGAGCTGTTTTTT. It yields the protein CASSKQGVDTGELFF.

The CDR3 bases are TGTGCCAGCAGCCTAGGGAGAAGCACAGATACGCAGTATTTT. Translated: CASSLGRSTDTQYF. This chain links TRBV6-4 with TRBJ2-3; the D gene is possibly TRBD2 (5 bases). Between the trimmed V and J ends, which lost 6 bases and 0 bases, there was a span of 10 bases. The CDR3 runs 14 residues. Germline values: CDR1 MRHNA, CDR2 SNTAGT.

This chain joins TRBV27 and TRBJ2-7; D possibly corresponds to TRBD1 (7 bases). Deletions cut 8 bases from V and 1 base from J, with 15 bases between. CDR1 is MNHEY, CDR2 SMNVEV, per germline (reference sequence). The length of the CDR3 is 14 residues. CDR3 loop: CASRRAGGSYEQYF. In DNA form, the CDR3 reads TGTGCCAGCCGAAGGGCAGGGGGGTCCTACGAGCAGTACTTC.

The chain uses TRBV2 and TRBJ1-5; 7 bases are shared with TRBD1. CDR3 length equals 15 residues. CDR1 and CDR2 (germline): SNHLY, FYNNEI. The ends lost 7 bases at V and 2 bases at J; junction bases unmatched: 8. The CDR3 is CASTLGGGGNQPQHF. As DNA, the CDR3 is TGTGCCAGCACCCTAGGGGGCGGAGGCAATCAGCCCCAGCATTTT. Combining the CDR3 with reference TRBV2 and TRBJ1-5 gives the whole variable domain EPEVTQTPSHQVTQMGQEVILRCVPISNHLYFYWYRQILGQKVEFLVSFYNNEISEKSEIFDDQFSVERPDGSNFTLKIRSTKLEDSAMYFCASTLGGGGNQPQHFGDGTRLSIL.